Listed below are T cell receptor beta chains from one sample, sequenced in a study of technical replicates of blood from a handful of donors. Profiling relied on immunoSEQ multiplex PCR, and the TCRdb table lists in-frame clones only, not all of them. The sample shows about 82,000 clones, over 95% of them seen only once. Sequenced material: T cells isolated from PBMCs. These receptor sequences come from a human donor in good health. Each CDR3 is given with its conserved first and last residue. Fields, in order: D gene, V gene, J gene, clone size, CDR3 protein, CDR3 DNA. The D gene is left open where the match is weak. Clone size is stated in some rows and not others, as once, few, many or a class when expanded.

d_call: .
v_call: TRBV4-1
j_call: TRBJ1-2
clone_size: .
cdr3_aa: CASSLTEDSGGYGYTF
cdr3_nt: TGCGCCAGCAGCCTAACAGAAGACTCGGGAGGATATGGCTACACCTTC

d_call: TRBD1
v_call: TRBV5-6
j_call: TRBJ1-2
clone_size: .
cdr3_aa: CASSSGTGIGGYTF
cdr3_nt: TGTGCCAGCAGCTCAGGGACAGGGATTGGTGGCTACACCTTC

d_call: .
v_call: TRBV5-1
j_call: TRBJ2-7
clone_size: .
cdr3_aa: CASSLFEGYEQYF
cdr3_nt: TGCGCCAGCTCGCTTTTTGAGGGCTACGAGCAGTACTTC

d_call: TRBD2
v_call: TRBV4-3
j_call: TRBJ2-7
clone_size: .
cdr3_aa: CASSQDLTSGLYEQYF
cdr3_nt: TGCGCCAGCAGCCAAGATCTAACTAGCGGTTTATACGAGCAGTACTTC

d_call: .
v_call: TRBV15
j_call: TRBJ2-5
clone_size: .
cdr3_aa: CATSRDRETQYF
cdr3_nt: TGTGCCACCAGCAGAGATCGGGAGACCCAGTACTTC

d_call: TRBD2
v_call: TRBV5-1
j_call: TRBJ2-1
clone_size: once
cdr3_aa: CASSFGPLMREGWDEQFF
cdr3_nt: TGCGCCAGCAGCTTTGGCCCCTTGATGCGGGAGGGCTGGGATGAGCAGTTCTTC

d_call: TRBD2
v_call: TRBV11-3
j_call: TRBJ2-5
clone_size: .
cdr3_aa: CASVIGRGSETQYF
cdr3_nt: TGTGCCAGCGTCATAGGGCGGGGGTCAGAGACCCAGTACTTC

d_call: .
v_call: TRBV9
j_call: TRBJ1-2
clone_size: .
cdr3_aa: CASSVAGEIGYYGYTF
cdr3_nt: TGTGCCAGCAGCGTAGCGGGGGAAATCGGATACTATGGCTACACCTTC

d_call: .
v_call: TRBV5-6
j_call: TRBJ2-7
clone_size: once
cdr3_aa: CASSLFPPGQISYEQYF
cdr3_nt: TGTGCCAGCAGCTTGTTCCCGCCCGGACAGATCTCCTACGAGCAGTACTTC

d_call: TRBD1
v_call: TRBV5-1
j_call: TRBJ2-3
clone_size: .
cdr3_aa: CASRQGDGTDTQYF
cdr3_nt: TGCGCCAGCCGTCAGGGGGACGGCACAGATACGCAGTATTTT

d_call: TRBD1
v_call: TRBV5-4
j_call: TRBJ2-3
clone_size: .
cdr3_aa: CASSVGQLSTDTQYF
cdr3_nt: TGTGCCAGCAGCGTGGGACAGTTAAGCACAGATACGCAGTATTTT

d_call: TRBD1
v_call: TRBV18
j_call: TRBJ2-5
clone_size: .
cdr3_aa: CASSTTQGRETQYF
cdr3_nt: TGTGCCAGCTCAACAACACAGGGGAGAGAGACCCAGTACTTC

d_call: TRBD2
v_call: TRBV9
j_call: TRBJ2-3
clone_size: .
cdr3_aa: CASSVARTSDTDTQYF
cdr3_nt: TGTGCCAGCAGCGTAGCTCGGACTAGCGACACAGATACGCAGTATTTT

d_call: .
v_call: TRBV6-6
j_call: TRBJ1-1
clone_size: .
cdr3_aa: CASSNPGTAGHTEAFF
cdr3_nt: TGTGCCAGCAGCAATCCAGGGACGGCGGGGCACACTGAAGCTTTCTTT

d_call: TRBD1
v_call: TRBV9
j_call: TRBJ1-2
clone_size: .
cdr3_aa: CASSVEGQEDYGYTF
cdr3_nt: TGTGCCAGCAGCGTTGAGGGACAGGAAGACTATGGCTACACCTTC

d_call: .
v_call: TRBV6-5
j_call: TRBJ2-5
clone_size: .
cdr3_aa: CASLPPPGNQETQYF
cdr3_nt: TGTGCCAGTCTGCCGCCCCCGGGGAACCAAGAGACCCAGTACTTC

d_call: .
v_call: TRBV2
j_call: TRBJ1-1
clone_size: .
cdr3_aa: CASRSTEAFF
cdr3_nt: TGTGCCAGCAGGAGCACTGAAGCTTTCTTT

d_call: .
v_call: TRBV5-8
j_call: TRBJ2-7
clone_size: .
cdr3_aa: CASSFFPGPSYEQYF
cdr3_nt: TGTGCCAGCAGCTTTTTCCCGGGTCCCTCCTACGAGCAGTACTTC

d_call: TRBD2
v_call: TRBV30
j_call: TRBJ2-1
clone_size: .
cdr3_aa: CAWDPSGVQNEQFF
cdr3_nt: TGTGCCTGGGATCCTAGCGGAGTCCAGAATGAGCAGTTCTTC

d_call: TRBD1
v_call: TRBV29-1
j_call: TRBJ1-4
clone_size: .
cdr3_aa: CSGQGASNEKLFF
cdr3_nt: TGCAGCGGGCAGGGGGCTAGTAATGAAAAACTGTTTTTT

d_call: .
v_call: TRBV5-6
j_call: TRBJ2-1
clone_size: once
cdr3_aa: CASRTSSYNEQFF
cdr3_nt: TGTGCCAGCCGAACAAGCTCCTACAATGAGCAGTTCTTC

d_call: .
v_call: TRBV29-1
j_call: TRBJ2-7
clone_size: .
cdr3_aa: CSVTGSYEQYF
cdr3_nt: TGCAGCGTTACAGGCTCCTACGAGCAGTACTTC

d_call: .
v_call: TRBV7-9
j_call: TRBJ2-7
clone_size: .
cdr3_aa: CASSLSGLEQYF
cdr3_nt: TGTGCCAGCAGCCTCTCAGGGCTAGAGCAGTACTTC

d_call: TRBD1
v_call: TRBV29-1
j_call: TRBJ1-3
clone_size: .
cdr3_aa: CSVRDRDTTIYF
cdr3_nt: TGCAGCGTTAGAGACAGGGATACCACCATATATTTT

d_call: TRBD2
v_call: TRBV9
j_call: TRBJ2-3
clone_size: .
cdr3_aa: CASSRTSGTLDTQYF
cdr3_nt: TGTGCCAGCAGCCGGACTAGCGGGACCCTGGATACGCAGTATTTT

d_call: .
v_call: TRBV4-2
j_call: TRBJ2-7
clone_size: once
cdr3_aa: CASSHRQVSYEQYF
cdr3_nt: TGTGCCAGCAGCCACCGACAGGTGAGCTACGAGCAGTACTTC

d_call: .
v_call: TRBV14
j_call: TRBJ1-1
clone_size: .
cdr3_aa: CASSQLNTEAFF
cdr3_nt: TGTGCCAGCAGCCAATTAAACACTGAAGCTTTCTTT

d_call: .
v_call: TRBV6-5
j_call: TRBJ1-5
clone_size: .
cdr3_aa: CASRQDVNSNQPQHF
cdr3_nt: TGTGCCAGCAGACAGGATGTCAATAGCAATCAGCCCCAGCATTTT